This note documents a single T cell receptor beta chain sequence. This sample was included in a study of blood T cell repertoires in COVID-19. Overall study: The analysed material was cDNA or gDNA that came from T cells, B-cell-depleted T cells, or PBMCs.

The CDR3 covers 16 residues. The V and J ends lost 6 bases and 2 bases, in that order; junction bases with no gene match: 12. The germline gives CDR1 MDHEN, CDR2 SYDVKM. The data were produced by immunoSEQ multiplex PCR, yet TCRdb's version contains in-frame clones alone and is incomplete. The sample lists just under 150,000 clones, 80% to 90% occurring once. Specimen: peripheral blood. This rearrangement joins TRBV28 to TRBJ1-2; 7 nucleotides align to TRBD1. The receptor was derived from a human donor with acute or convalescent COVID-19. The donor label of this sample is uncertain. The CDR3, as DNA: TGTGCCAGCAGCACCTTGTCGGGACAGCGAAACTATGGCTACACCTTC. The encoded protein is CASSTLSGQRNYGYTF.